Listed here are 2 T cell receptor beta chains from one sample, sequenced in a study of brain T cells in children with intractable seizures. Assay used: immunoSEQ multiplex PCR; TCRdb lists only in-frame clones, some missing. The repertoire holds roughly 80,000 clones, with about 93% as singletons. Sequencing used peripheral blood, obtained at surgery. Receptors originate from a boy in the first two years of life with tuberous sclerosis and intractable seizures.

The V gene is TRBV7-2, the J gene TRBJ2-5; TRBD1 matches at 7 bases. V lost 5 bases and J lost 2; bases outside the gene matches: 8. Germline-derived CDR1 and CDR2 are SGHTA and FQGNSA. CDR3 length: 15 residues. CDR3 sequence: CASSPSTGWQETQYF. CDR3 nucleotide sequence: TGTGCCAGCAGCCCCTCGACAGGGTGGCAAGAGACCCAGTACTTC.

The CDR3, as DNA: TGTGCCACTTTGGGACAGGACTCCTACGAGCAGTACTTC. Translated: CATLGQDSYEQYF. The genes are TRBV19 and TRBJ2-7; 8 bases align to TRBD1. Germline CDR1 is LNHDA and CDR2 is SQIVND (reference sequence). Germline trimming cut 10 bases from V and 0 bases from J; bases unmatched to any gene: 5. CDR3 size: 13 residues.